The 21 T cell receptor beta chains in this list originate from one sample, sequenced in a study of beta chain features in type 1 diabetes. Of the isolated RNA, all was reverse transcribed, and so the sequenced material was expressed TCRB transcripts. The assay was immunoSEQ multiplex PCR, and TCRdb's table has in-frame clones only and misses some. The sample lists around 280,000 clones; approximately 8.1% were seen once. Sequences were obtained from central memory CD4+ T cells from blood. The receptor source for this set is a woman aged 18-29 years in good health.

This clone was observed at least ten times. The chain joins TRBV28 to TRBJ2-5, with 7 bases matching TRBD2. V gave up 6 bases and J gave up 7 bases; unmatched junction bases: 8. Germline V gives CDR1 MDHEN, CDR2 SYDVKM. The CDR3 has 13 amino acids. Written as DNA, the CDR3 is TGTGCCAGCAGACCCGGGGGGACGGGGACCCAGTACTTC. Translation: CASRPGGTGTQYF.

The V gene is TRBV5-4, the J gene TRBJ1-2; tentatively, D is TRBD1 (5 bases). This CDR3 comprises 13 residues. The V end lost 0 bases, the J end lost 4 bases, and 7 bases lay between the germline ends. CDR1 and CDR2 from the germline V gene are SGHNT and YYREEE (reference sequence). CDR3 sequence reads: CASSLDGGYGYTF. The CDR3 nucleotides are TGTGCCAGCAGCTTGGATGGGGGCTATGGCTACACCTTC.

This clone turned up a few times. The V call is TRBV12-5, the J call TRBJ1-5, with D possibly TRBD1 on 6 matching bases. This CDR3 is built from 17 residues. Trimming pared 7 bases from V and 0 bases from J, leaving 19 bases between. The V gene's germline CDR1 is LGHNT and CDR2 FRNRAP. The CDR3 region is CASDKQQGGYSNQPQHF. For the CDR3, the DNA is TGTGCTAGTGACAAACAACAGGGCGGGTATAGCAATCAGCCCCAGCATTTT.

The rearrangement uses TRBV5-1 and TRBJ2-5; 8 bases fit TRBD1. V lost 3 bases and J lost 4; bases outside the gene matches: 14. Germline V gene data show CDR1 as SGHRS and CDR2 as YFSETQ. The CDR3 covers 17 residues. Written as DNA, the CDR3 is TGCGCCAGCAGCTGGAAACAGGGGGAGGCCTTGTTAGAGACCCAGTACTTC. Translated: CASSWKQGEALLETQYF.

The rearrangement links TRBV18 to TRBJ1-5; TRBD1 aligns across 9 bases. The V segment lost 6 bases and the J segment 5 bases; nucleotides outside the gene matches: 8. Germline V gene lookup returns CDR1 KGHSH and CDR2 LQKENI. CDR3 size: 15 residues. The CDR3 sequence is CASSETGGLDQPQHF. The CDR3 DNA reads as TGTGCCAGCTCCGAGACAGGGGGTCTCGATCAGCCCCAGCATTTT. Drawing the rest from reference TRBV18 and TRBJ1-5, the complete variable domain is NAGVMQNPRHLVRRRGQEARLRCSPMKGHSHVYWYRQLPEEGLKFMVYLQKENIIDESGMPKERFSAEFPKEGPSILRIQQVVRGDSAAYFCASSETGGLDQPQHFGDGTRLSIL.

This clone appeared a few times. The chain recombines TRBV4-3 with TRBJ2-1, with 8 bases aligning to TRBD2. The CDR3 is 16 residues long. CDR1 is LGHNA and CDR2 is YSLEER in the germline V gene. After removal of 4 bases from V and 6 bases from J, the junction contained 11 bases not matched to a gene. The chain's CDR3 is CASSPRARGGPNEQFF. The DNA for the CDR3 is TGCGCCAGCAGCCCGAGGGCCCGGGGGGGTCCCAATGAGCAGTTCTTC.

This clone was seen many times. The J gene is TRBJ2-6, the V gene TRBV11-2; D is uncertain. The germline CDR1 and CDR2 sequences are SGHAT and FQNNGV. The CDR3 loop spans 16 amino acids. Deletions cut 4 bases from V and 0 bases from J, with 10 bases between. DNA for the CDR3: TGTGCCAGCAGCTCGTATGCTAGCTCTGGGGCCAACGTCCTGACTTTC. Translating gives CASSSYASSGANVLTF.

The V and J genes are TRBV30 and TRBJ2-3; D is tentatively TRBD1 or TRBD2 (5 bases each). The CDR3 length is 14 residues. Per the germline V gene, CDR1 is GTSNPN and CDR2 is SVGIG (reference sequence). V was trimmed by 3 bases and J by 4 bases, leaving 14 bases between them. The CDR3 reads CAWRHGAGADTQYF. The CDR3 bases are TGTGCCTGGAGACACGGGGCTGGGGCAGATACGCAGTATTTT.

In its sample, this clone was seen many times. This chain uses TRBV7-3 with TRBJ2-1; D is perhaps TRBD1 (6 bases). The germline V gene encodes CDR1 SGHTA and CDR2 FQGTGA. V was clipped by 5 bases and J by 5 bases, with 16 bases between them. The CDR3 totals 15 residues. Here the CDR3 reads CASSPGGGADNEQFF. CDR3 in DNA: TGTGCCAGCAGCCCAGGTGGGGGCGCGGACAATGAGCAGTTCTTC.

CDR3 residues: CASSLRGGYEQYV. For the CDR3, the DNA is TGTGCCAGCAGTTTAAGGGGGGGCTACGAGCAGTACGTC. The chain couples TRBV28 to TRBJ2-7; tentatively, D is TRBD2 (7 bases). The length of the CDR3 is 13 residues. V lost 2 bases and J 3 bases, leaving 8 bases between the germline ends. CDR1 and CDR2 (germline): MDHEN, SYDVKM.

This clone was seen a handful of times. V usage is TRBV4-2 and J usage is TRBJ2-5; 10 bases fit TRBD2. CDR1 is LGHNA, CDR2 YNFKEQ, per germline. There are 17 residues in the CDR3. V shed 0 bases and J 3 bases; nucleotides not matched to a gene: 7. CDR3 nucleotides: TGTGCCAGCAGCCAAGAGTCTAGCGGGGGAGGTGAAGAGACCCAGTACTTC. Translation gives CASSQESSGGGEETQYF.

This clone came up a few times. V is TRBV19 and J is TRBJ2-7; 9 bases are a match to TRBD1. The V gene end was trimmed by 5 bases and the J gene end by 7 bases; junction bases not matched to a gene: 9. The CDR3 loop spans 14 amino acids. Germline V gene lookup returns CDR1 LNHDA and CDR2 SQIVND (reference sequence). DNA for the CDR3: TGTGCCAGTAGTGCGCTACAGGGGGCGAGGGAGCAGTACTTC. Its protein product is CASSALQGAREQYF.

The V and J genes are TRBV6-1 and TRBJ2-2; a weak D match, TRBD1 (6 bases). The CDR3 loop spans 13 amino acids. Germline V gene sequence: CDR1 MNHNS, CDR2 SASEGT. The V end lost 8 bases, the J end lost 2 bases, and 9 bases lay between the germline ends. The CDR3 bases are TGTGCCAGCTACAGGGATAACACCGGGGAGCTGTTTTTT. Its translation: CASYRDNTGELFF.

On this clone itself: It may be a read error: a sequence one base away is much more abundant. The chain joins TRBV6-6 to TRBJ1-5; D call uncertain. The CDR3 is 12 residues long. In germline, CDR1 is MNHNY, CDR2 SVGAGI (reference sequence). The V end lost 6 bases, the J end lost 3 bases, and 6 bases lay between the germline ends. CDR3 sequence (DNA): TGTGCCAGCAGCTCCAACAATCAGCCCCAGCATTTT. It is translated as CASSSNNQPQHF.

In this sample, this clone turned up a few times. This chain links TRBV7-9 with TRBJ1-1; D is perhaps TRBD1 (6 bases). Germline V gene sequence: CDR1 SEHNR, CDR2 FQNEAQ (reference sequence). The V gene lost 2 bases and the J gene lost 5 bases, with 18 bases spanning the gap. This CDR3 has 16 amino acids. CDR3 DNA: TGTGCCAGCAGCTTACAGAGGGGGGCAAGGTGGACTGAAGCTTTCTTT. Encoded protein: CASSLQRGARWTEAFF.

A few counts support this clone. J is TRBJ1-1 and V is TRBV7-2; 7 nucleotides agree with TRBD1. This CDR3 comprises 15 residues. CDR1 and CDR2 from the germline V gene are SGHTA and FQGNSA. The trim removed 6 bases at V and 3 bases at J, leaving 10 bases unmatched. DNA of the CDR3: TGTGCCAGCAGGCCCCTAGGACAGGTCCACACTGAAGCTTTCTTT. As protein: CASRPLGQVHTEAFF. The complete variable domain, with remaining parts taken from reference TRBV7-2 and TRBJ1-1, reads GAGVSQSPSNKVTEKGKDVELRCDPISGHTALYWYRQSLGQGLEFLIYFQGNSAPDKSGLPSDRFSAERTGGSVSTLTIQRTQQEDSAVYLCASRPLGQVHTEAFFGQGTRLTVV.

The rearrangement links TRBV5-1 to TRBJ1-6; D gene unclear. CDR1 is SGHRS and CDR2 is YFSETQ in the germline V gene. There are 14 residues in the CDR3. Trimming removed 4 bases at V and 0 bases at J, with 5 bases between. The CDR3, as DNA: TGCGCCAGCAGCCCGGGCTCCTATAATTCACCCCTCCACTTT. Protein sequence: CASSPGSYNSPLHF. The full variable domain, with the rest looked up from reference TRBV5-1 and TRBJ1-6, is KAGVTQTPRYLIKTRGQQVTLSCSPISGHRSVSWYQQTPGQGLQFLFEYFSETQRNKGNFPGRFSGRQFSNSRSEMNVSTLELGDSALYLCASSPGSYNSPLHFGNGTRLTVT.

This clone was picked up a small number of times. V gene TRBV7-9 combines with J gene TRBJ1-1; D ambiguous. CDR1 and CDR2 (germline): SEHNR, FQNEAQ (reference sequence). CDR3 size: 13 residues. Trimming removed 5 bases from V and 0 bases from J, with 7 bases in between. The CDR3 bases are TGTGCCAGCAGCCGCCCCATGAACACTGAAGCTTTCTTT. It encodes CASSRPMNTEAFF.

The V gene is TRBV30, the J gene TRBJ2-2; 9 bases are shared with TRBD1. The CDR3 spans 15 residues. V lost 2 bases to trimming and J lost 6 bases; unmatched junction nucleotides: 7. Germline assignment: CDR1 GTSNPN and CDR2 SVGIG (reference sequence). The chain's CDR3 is CAWSSGTGIPGELFF. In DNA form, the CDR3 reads TGTGCCTGGAGTTCTGGGACAGGGATTCCCGGGGAGCTGTTTTTT.

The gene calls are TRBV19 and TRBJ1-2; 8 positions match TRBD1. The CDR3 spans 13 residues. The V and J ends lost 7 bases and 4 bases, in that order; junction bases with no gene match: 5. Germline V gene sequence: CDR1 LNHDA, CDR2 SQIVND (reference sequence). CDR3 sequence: CASMDRVSYGYTF. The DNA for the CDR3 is TGTGCCAGTATGGACAGGGTTTCCTATGGCTACACCTTC.

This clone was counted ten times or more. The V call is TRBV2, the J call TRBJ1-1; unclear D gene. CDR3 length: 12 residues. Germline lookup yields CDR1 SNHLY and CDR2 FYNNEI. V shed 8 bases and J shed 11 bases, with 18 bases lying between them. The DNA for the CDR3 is TGTGCCAGCGCTTCCTCAGCCGGCGAGGCTTTCTTT. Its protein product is CASASSAGEAFF.